This TCR beta chain was observed in a study of blood T cell repertoires in COVID-19. Study summary: Nucleic acid was either cDNA or gDNA, and it came from T cells, B-cell-depleted T cells, or PBMCs.

In the original workflow: Reference gene primer amplification in the assay estimated nucleated cell counts. The table came from immunoSEQ multiplex PCR; TCRdb's copy has only in-frame clones and leaves some out. The V and J calls and the clone size are those of that table, but D and trimming were determined from the DNA. The profile covers roughly 260,000 clones, with 70% to 90% appearing a single time and 2% to 2.5% taken by the ten largest. The CDR3 is 13 residues long. Between the trimmed V and J ends, which lost 8 bases and 6 bases, there was a span of 14 bases. This clone has more than one count but fewer than ten.

The gene calls are TRBV12-3 or TRBV12-4 and TRBJ2-1; a weak D match, TRBD2 (5 bases). Sequencing input: peripheral blood. The sequence was collected from a woman aged 45-65 years with acute or convalescent COVID-19. The CDR3 region is CASRALAGNEQFF. DNA of the CDR3: TGTGCCAGCCGTGCCCTGGCGGGCAATGAGCAGTTCTTC.